This paragraph covers one T cell receptor beta chain sequence. This CDR3 is 16 amino acids long. Per germline, CDR1 SGDLS and CDR2 YYNGEE. Trimming removed 5 bases from V and 4 bases from J; junction bases left unmatched: 4. The method was immunoSEQ multiplex PCR; TCRdb's version includes in-frame clones alone and lacks a portion of them. In the table there are 120,000 or so clones, more than 70% of which are singletons. The data belong to a study of T cell responses to AZD1222 COVID-19 vaccine. Researchers grouped second doses given at about 4 or about 12 weeks into one pool. The chain carries TRBV9 and TRBJ2-3; 16 bases fit TRBD2. The material sequenced was peripheral blood, taken 28 days after the second AZD1222 dose. This TCR was sampled from an adult who received the AZD1222 COVID-19 vaccine. The DNA of the CDR3 is TGTGCCAGCAGTGAGGGACTAGCGGGAGGGCCAGATACGCAGTATTTT. Translated: CASSEGLAGGPDTQYF.